The source of this TCR beta chain is a study of shared clonotypes between healthy human individuals. Study findings and constraints: The diversity represented, both genetic and in exposure history, was limited by few donors. When compared with the clonotypes that were shared by all four sorted-subset donors, the non-shared clonotypes turned out to have lower generation probabilities. It was observed that about 5% of naive CD4 clonotypes were shared across a handful of donors.

Trimming removed 5 bases from V and 5 bases from J, with 18 bases in between. The CDR3 totals 14 residues. CDR1 GTSNPN and CDR2 SVGIG come from the germline V gene (reference sequence). Details on this clone: The antigen remains unidentified.

The authors' processing: With immunoSEQ giving junction-only sequences and no quality scores, filtering differed. The data were produced by immunoSEQ multiplex PCR, yet TCRdb's version contains in-frame clones alone and is incomplete. That table gives V, J and clone size, and the DNA gave D and trimming. The sample consists of 2,500,000 or so clones, roughly 92% of them appearing once. This TCR came from a man aged 18 to 35 in good health. Some clones in this sample may be carry-over from other donors' samples. Input material: naive CD4+ T cells from PBMCs. Subset: CD45RA+ positively selected. This chain links TRBV30 with TRBJ1-2; D unclear. Here the CDR3 reads CAWGPAIAGYGYTF. Written as DNA, the CDR3 is TGTGCCTGGGGCCCGGCGATCGCCGGATATGGCTACACCTTC.